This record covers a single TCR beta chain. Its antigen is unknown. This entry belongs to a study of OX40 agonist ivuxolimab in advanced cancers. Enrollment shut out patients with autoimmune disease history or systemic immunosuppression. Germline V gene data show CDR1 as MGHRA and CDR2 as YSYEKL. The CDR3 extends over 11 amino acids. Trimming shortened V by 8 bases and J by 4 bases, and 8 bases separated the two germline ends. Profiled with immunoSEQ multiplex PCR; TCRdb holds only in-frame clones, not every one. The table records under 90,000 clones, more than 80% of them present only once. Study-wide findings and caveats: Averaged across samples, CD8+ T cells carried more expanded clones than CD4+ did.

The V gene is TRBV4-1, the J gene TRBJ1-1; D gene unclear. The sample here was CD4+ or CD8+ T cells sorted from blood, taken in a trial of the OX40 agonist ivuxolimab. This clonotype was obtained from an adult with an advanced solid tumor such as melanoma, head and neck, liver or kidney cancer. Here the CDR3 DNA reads TGCGCCAGCCCTAACGGCACTGAAGCTTTCTTT. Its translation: CASPNGTEAFF.